The 23 T cell receptor beta chains given below trace back to one sample, sequenced in a study of T-cell memory formation after mild COVID-19. One entry per CDR3 protein results from TCRdb running MiXCR on the 5' RACE reads. The sample yields under 300,000 distinct CDR3 sequences, under 20% seen once. Sample: PBMCs or a T cell subset sorted from them (not recorded which). The receptor set was obtained from a young man who had mild COVID-19 (a few samples of this study predate the infection). Cell type and time point are not known.

Many counts were recorded for this clonotype. The rearrangement uses TRBV4-3 and TRBJ2-1; D is unresolved. V was pared by 0 bases and J by 7 bases, with 10 bases between. Germline V gene data show CDR1 as LGHNA and CDR2 as YSLEER. The CDR3 has 14 residues. The CDR3 sequence is CASSQEVYRNEQFF. The CDR3 bases are TGCGCCAGCAGCCAAGAGGTTTATCGGAATGAGCAGTTCTTC.

The chain carries TRBV29-1 and TRBJ1-1; D is ambiguous. Deletions cut 3 bases from V and 4 bases from J, with 6 bases between. The germline gives CDR1 SQVTM, CDR2 ANQGSEA. This CDR3 comprises 11 residues. CDR3 region: CSVDRSTEAFF. DNA for the CDR3: TGCAGCGTTGATCGCAGCACTGAAGCTTTCTTT.

The chain links TRBV7-9 to TRBJ2-3; 8 bases line up with TRBD1. In germline, CDR1 is SEHNR, CDR2 FQNEAQ (reference sequence). This CDR3 is built from 13 residues. V trimming: 4 bases; J trimming: 4 bases; junction bases outside the gene matches: 1. In DNA form, the CDR3 reads TGTGCCAGCAGCTCACAGGGGGCAGATACGCAGTATTTT. Amino acids: CASSSQGADTQYF.

The V gene is TRBV5-1, the J gene TRBJ2-7, with 8 bases matching TRBD1. CDR3 size: 14 residues. The germline gives CDR1 SGHRS, CDR2 YFSETQ. J lost 1 base, V lost 4 bases, and 4 bases had no gene match. As DNA, the CDR3 is TGCGCCAGCAGCCCGTGGACAGGGTCCTACGAGCAGTACTTC. Translation: CASSPWTGSYEQYF.

The chain links TRBV6-5 to TRBJ2-7, with D perhaps assigned TRBD1 or TRBD2 (6 bases each). Trimming shortened V by 3 bases and J by 6 bases, and 12 bases separated the two germline ends. CDR1 MNHEY and CDR2 SVGAGI come from the germline V gene. CDR3 size: 13 residues. The CDR3, as DNA: TGTGCCAGCAGTTATGCACAGGGAGGCGAGCAGTACTTC. Translated: CASSYAQGGEQYF.

The chain couples TRBV18 to TRBJ1-1; D may be TRBD1 (5 bases). The CDR3 spans 14 residues. The germline V gene encodes CDR1 KGHSH and CDR2 LQKENI. V lost 2 bases and J lost 1, with 8 bases in between. CDR3 amino acids: CASSPEGTNTEAFF. CDR3 nucleotides: TGTGCCAGCTCACCAGAGGGGACGAACACTGAAGCTTTCTTT.

Only a few counts were recorded for this clonotype. This chain connects TRBV12-5 to TRBJ2-7, with D perhaps assigned TRBD1 or TRBD2 (6 bases each). V dropped 1 base and J dropped 0 bases, with 13 bases sitting between them. CDR3 length equals 16 residues. Germline V lookup: CDR1 LGHNT, CDR2 FRNRAP. CDR3 DNA: TGTGCTAGTGGTTTGGGGGGGGACACAATCTCCTACGAGCAGTACTTC. This translates into CASGLGGDTISYEQYF.

This clonotype was observed many times. The V gene is TRBV7-2, the J gene TRBJ2-3; 11 bases are a match to TRBD2. This CDR3 spans 14 amino acids. CDR1 and CDR2 (germline): SGHTA, FQGNSA. The J segment lost 4 bases and the V segment lost 3 bases, leaving 0 bases of the junction unmatched. Here the CDR3 DNA reads TGTGCCAGCAGCTTTAGCGGGGGGGCAGATACGCAGTATTTT. Amino acid sequence: CASSFSGGADTQYF.

The chain links TRBV7-6 to TRBJ1-6, with 10 bases fitting TRBD1. Germline V gene data show CDR1 as SGHVS and CDR2 as FNYEAQ. J gave up 5 bases and V 1 base, and 5 bases lay outside the gene matches. CDR3 length equals 17 residues. The CDR3 reads CASSLESGTGDNSPLHF. The CDR3 DNA sequence: TGTGCCAGCAGCTTAGAGTCGGGGACAGGGGATAATTCACCCCTCCACTTT.

There are a few counts of this clonotype. The J gene is TRBJ2-5, the V gene TRBV11-2; TRBD1 agrees at 11 bases. The V gene end was trimmed by 5 bases and the J gene end by 6 bases; junction bases not matched to a gene: 5. The CDR3 extends over 14 amino acids. Germline loops: CDR1 SGHAT, CDR2 FQNNGV. The CDR3, as DNA: TGTGCCAGCAGCGCCGGGACAGGGGGACAGACCCAGTACTTC. Its translation: CASSAGTGGQTQYF.

The V call is TRBV10-3, the J call TRBJ2-7, with 9 nucleotides matching TRBD2. V lost 0 bases and J lost 5; bases outside the gene matches: 8. CDR1 is ENHRY, CDR2 SYGVKD, per germline. The CDR3 is 16 amino acids. DNA of the CDR3: TGTGCCATCAGTGAGTCGTCTAGCGGGGTGGTAAACGAGCAGTACTTC. It yields the protein CAISESSSGVVNEQYF.

This clonotype was seen only a few times. The chain combines TRBV12-3 or TRBV12-4 with TRBJ2-2, with TRBD2 as a possible D gene (7 bases). This CDR3 has 17 residues. Deletions cut 5 bases from V and 4 bases from J, with 20 bases between. This CDR3 is CASSPARMGGPTGELFF. The CDR3 DNA is TGTGCCAGCAGTCCCGCTAGAATGGGGGGGCCCACCGGGGAGCTGTTTTTT.

V is TRBV9 and J is TRBJ1-1; 9 nucleotides align to TRBD1. Germline V lookup: CDR1 SGDLS, CDR2 YYNGEE. V shed 0 bases, J shed 4 bases, and the junction held 1 base outside the gene matches. The CDR3 is 14 residues long. CDR3 DNA: TGTGCCAGCAGCGTAGAGGACAGGGGCACTGAAGCTTTCTTT. Translating gives CASSVEDRGTEAFF.

This chain uses TRBV20-1 with TRBJ1-1; weak D call: TRBD1 (5 bases). CDR1 and CDR2 (germline): DFQATT, SNEGSKA (reference sequence). The CDR3 has 16 residues. V was pared by 0 bases and J by 0 bases, with 14 bases between. DNA for the CDR3: TGCAGTGCTAGAGATCCCCAGGGCCCCATGAACACTGAAGCTTTCTTT. This sequence encodes CSARDPQGPMNTEAFF.

V gene TRBV12-3 or TRBV12-4 combines with J gene TRBJ1-4; D is unresolved. The V and J ends lost 7 bases and 8 bases respectively, with 17 bases between them. The CDR3 is 14 residues long. The chain's CDR3 is CASNLDRRREKLFF. In nucleotides, the CDR3 is TGTGCCAGCAACCTAGACCGGCGGCGGGAAAAACTGTTTTTT.

The gene calls are TRBV6-5 and TRBJ1-1; 7 bases match TRBD1. Trimming removed 2 bases from V and 2 bases from J; junction bases left unmatched: 5. Germline V gene data show CDR1 as MNHEY and CDR2 as SVGAGI. CDR3 size: 15 residues. CDR3: CASSYGTDINTEAFF. CDR3 in DNA: TGTGCCAGCAGTTACGGGACAGACATAAACACTGAAGCTTTCTTT.

This clonotype appeared once. V gene TRBV9 combines with J gene TRBJ2-6; D is possibly TRBD1 or TRBD2 (5 bases each). With 3 bases removed from V and 0 bases from J, the gap between germline ends came to 19 bases. This CDR3 region has 19 residues. Germline CDR1 reads SGDLS; CDR2 reads YYNGEE. CDR3 in amino acids: CASSEKPGRSTSGANVLTF. CDR3 coding DNA: TGTGCCAGCAGCGAAAAACCGGGACGCAGTACCTCTGGGGCCAACGTCCTGACTTTC. The full variable domain, completed using reference TRBV9 and TRBJ2-6, is DSGVTQTPKHLITATGQRVTLRCSPRSGDLSVYWYQQSLDQGLQFLIQYYNGEERAKGNILERFSAQQFPDLHSELNLSSLELGDSALYFCASSEKPGRSTSGANVLTFGAGSRLTVL.

This clonotype was picked up many times. CDR3 residues: CASSQRGGYTF. The CDR3 region has the DNA TGTGCCAGCAGCCAAAGGGGTGGCTACACCTTC. The chain carries TRBV3-1 and TRBJ1-2, with D perhaps TRBD1 (5 bases). Germline V gene data show CDR1 as LGHDT and CDR2 as YNNKEL (reference sequence). The V end was cut by 2 bases, the J end by 7 bases, with 5 bases between. The CDR3 sequence is 11 residues long.

This clonotype was seen more than once but under ten times. This chain connects TRBV7-3 to TRBJ2-1; a possible D gene is TRBD1 (5 bases). Germline CDR1 and CDR2: SGHTA and FQGTGA. V lost 0 bases, J lost 8 bases, and 8 bases lay in between. The CDR3 covers 13 residues. CDR3 amino acids: CASSLTGVDEQFF. The CDR3 DNA sequence: TGTGCCAGCAGCTTAACAGGGGTGGATGAGCAGTTCTTC.

This clonotype was seen repeatedly, ten times or more. The rearrangement links TRBV12-3 or TRBV12-4 to TRBJ2-7; TRBD1 matches 8 bases. Trimming at V came to 4 bases and at J to 0 bases, leaving 5 bases not matched to a gene. The CDR3 consists of 15 residues. CDR3 bases: TGTGCCAGCAGTTACGACAGGGGAAGCTCCTACGAGCAGTACTTC. Its translation is CASSYDRGSSYEQYF.

This clonotype was found a few times. This chain links TRBV5-8 with TRBJ2-2; D is undetermined. This CDR3 contains 14 residues. Germline CDR1 reads SGHTS; CDR2 reads YDEGEE. The V and J ends lost 4 bases and 5 bases respectively, with 12 bases between them. For the CDR3, the DNA is TGTGCCAGCAGCCGTCTCGACGGGACCGGGGAGCTGTTTTTT. It yields the protein CASSRLDGTGELFF.

J is TRBJ2-5 and V is TRBV10-3; D is ambiguous. The CDR3 has 14 residues. From germline, CDR1 is ENHRY and CDR2 SYGVKD. With 2 bases removed from V and 5 bases from J, the gap between germline ends came to 12 bases. The CDR3 reads CAISEPDGWETQYF. The CDR3 DNA is TGTGCCATCAGTGAGCCGGACGGGTGGGAGACCCAGTACTTC.

The CDR3: CSARGLAPGGLFF. Here the CDR3 DNA reads TGCAGTGCTAGAGGTCTAGCCCCCGGGGGGCTGTTTTTT. This chain joins TRBV20-1 and TRBJ1-4, with a possible D match to TRBD1 (5 bases). Trimming cost V 1 base and J 14 bases, with 17 bases left between them. This CDR3 has 13 amino acids. Looked up from germline, CDR1 is DFQATT and CDR2 is SNEGSKA (reference sequence).